One and the same sample provided the 9 T cell receptor beta chains below, sequenced in a study of vaccination and CD4 T cells after COVID-19 (dated by TCRdb to the early 2020s). The sample's treatment or condition label is to be understood as: roughly 11-day PBMC culture with coronavirus spike peptide pools or control peptides (ViraFEST assay). These receptors have no identified antigens. The library was made by PCR. Sequenced on an Illumina iSeq 100. DNA from cultured CD4+ T cells was subjected to TCR sequencing with the Oncomine TCR Beta short-read assay at the Johns Hopkins FTIC core. TCRdb reprocessing: public reads trimmed at Q25 with fastp, clones called with MiXCR, in-frame beta chains kept. CDR3 protein duplicates are merged, each entry listing the most common genes and DNA. The sample profile shows approximately 11,000 distinct CDR3 sequences; 69% of them were found once. The ten most abundant clones make up approximately 10% of the sample.

Sequenced: CD4+ T cells from blood, cultured in vitro. The receptors were gathered from a human donor who had recovered from COVID-19.

Within the sample, this clonotype is medium-sized. The genes are TRBV7-3 and TRBJ2-3, with 8 bases identical to TRBD1. V dropped 7 bases and J dropped 4; count of bases not matched to a gene: 10. The V gene's germline CDR1 is SGHTA and CDR2 FQGTGA. The CDR3 is 15 amino acids. CDR3 in amino acids: CASTPGTGFADTQYF. CDR3 DNA: TGTGCCAGCACCCCAGGGACAGGATTTGCAGATACGCAGTATTTT.

Comments on this clonotype: The junction departs from germline at one end; a sequencing error may be responsible. This CDR3 is CASSLGLQETRYF. CDR3 in DNA: TGTGCCAGCAGCTTAGGACTTCAAGAGACCCGGTACTTC. The chain carries TRBV7-2 and TRBJ2-5; D not resolved. Germline V gives CDR1 SGHTA, CDR2 FQGNSA. CDR3 length equals 13 residues.

The table lists this clonotype with a few counts. The chain employs TRBV30 and TRBJ1-2; D is perhaps TRBD1 (5 bases). V dropped 2 bases and J dropped 8 bases, with 9 bases sitting between them. CDR3 length: 11 residues. Per germline, CDR1 GTSNPN and CDR2 SVGIG (reference sequence). CDR3 DNA sequence: TGTGCCTGGAGTCTCGGGGACGGCTACACCTTC. This encodes CAWSLGDGYTF.

The chain joins TRBV24-1 to TRBJ2-5, with a weak D call TRBD1 (6 bases). V lost 10 bases, J lost 2 bases, and 19 bases lay in between. This CDR3 is built from 15 residues. The germline gives CDR1 KGHDR, CDR2 SFDVKD. The CDR3 sequence: CATGLTSGTQETQYF. The CDR3 DNA reads TGTGCCACTGGGTTAACTTCCGGGACACAAGAGACCCAGTACTTC.

This chain connects TRBV27 to TRBJ2-2, with D unclear. Trimming left V 3 bases short and J 2 bases short, with 16 bases between. Germline V gene sequence: CDR1 MNHEY, CDR2 SMNVEV (reference sequence). This CDR3 contains 17 residues. This CDR3 reads CASSLRRGGFNTGELFF. As DNA, the CDR3 is TGTGCCAGCAGTTTGCGCCGAGGTGGTTTCAACACCGGGGAGCTGTTTTTT.

The V and J genes are TRBV21-1 and TRBJ2-6. TRBV21-1 is labeled a pseudogene. The CDR3 totals 16 residues. The DNA for the CDR3 is TGTGCCAGCAGCAATTTACAGACCCCTGGGGCCAACGTCCTGACTTTC. Protein sequence: CASSNLQTPGANVLTF.

The chain carries TRBV20-1 and TRBJ1-2; 7 nucleotides agree with TRBD1. CDR1 is DFQATT, CDR2 SNEGSKA, per germline (reference sequence). The V segment lost 0 bases and the J segment 6 bases; nucleotides outside the gene matches: 7. The CDR3 is 14 residues long. CDR3 in amino acids: CSAREYRGVNGYTF. Here the CDR3 DNA reads TGCAGTGCTAGAGAATACAGGGGTGTGAATGGCTACACCTTC.

This rearrangement joins TRBV5-3 to TRBJ2-1; 13 bases are shared with TRBD2. TRBV5-3 is reported as an ORF; its role is uncertain. The CDR3 length is 16 residues. V was clipped by 8 bases and J by 13 bases; unmatched bases: 18. The CDR3 DNA follows: TGTGCCAGCAGCCTTCGGACTAGCGGGGGCCCACTGAAACAGTTCTTC. Protein: CASSLRTSGGPLKQFF.

Relative to its sample, this clonotype is large. DNA of the CDR3: TGTGCCACCAGCCCTCGACAATCAGGGGTTCGGGGCTACACCTTC. Residues: CATSPRQSGVRGYTF. The chain joins TRBV15 to TRBJ1-2; D perhaps matches TRBD1 (6 bases). The CDR3 spans 15 residues. Germline V gives CDR1 LNHNV, CDR2 YYDKDF (reference sequence). Trimming removed 5 bases at V and 8 bases at J, with 21 bases between.